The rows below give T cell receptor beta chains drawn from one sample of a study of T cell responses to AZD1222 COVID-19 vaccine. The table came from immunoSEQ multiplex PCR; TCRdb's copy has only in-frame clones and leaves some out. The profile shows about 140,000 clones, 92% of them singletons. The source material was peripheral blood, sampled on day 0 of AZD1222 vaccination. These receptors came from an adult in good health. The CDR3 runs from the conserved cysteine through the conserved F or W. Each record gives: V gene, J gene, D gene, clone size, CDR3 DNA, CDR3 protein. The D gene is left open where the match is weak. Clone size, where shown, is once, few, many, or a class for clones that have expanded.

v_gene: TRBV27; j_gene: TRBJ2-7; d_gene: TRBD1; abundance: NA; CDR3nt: TGTGCCAGCGGACCTCTTGGGGGACAGGGAGCCTACGAGCAGTACTTC; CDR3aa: CASGPLGGQGAYEQYF
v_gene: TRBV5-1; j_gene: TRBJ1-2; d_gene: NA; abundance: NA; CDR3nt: TGCGCCAGCAAGAGAGACTATGGCTACACCTTC; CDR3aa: CASKRDYGYTF
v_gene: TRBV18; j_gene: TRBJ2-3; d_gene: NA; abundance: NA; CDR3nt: TGTGCCAGCTCACCAGCGAGGACTACAGATACGCAGTATTTT; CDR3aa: CASSPARTTDTQYF
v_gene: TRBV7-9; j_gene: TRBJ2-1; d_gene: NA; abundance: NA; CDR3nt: TGTGCCACCCAGGCAGAGCGGAAGCTTTATTATGAGCAGTTCTTC; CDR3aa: CATQAERKLYYEQFF
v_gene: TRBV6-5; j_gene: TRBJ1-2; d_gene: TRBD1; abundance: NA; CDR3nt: TGTGCCAGCAGTACCAGACAGGGGGCTTATGGCTACACCTTC; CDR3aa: CASSTRQGAYGYTF
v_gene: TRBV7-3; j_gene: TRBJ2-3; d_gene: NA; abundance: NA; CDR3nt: TGTGCCAGCAGCTCCGGGACTCTTTTAGATACGCAGTATTTT; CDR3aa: CASSSGTLLDTQYF
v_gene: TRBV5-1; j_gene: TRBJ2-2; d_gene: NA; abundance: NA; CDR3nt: TGCGCCAGCAGTTTTACAGGGCTCCCGACCACCGGGGAGCTGTTTTTT; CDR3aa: CASSFTGLPTTGELFF
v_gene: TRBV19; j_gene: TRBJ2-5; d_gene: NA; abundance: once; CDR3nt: TGTGCCAGTAGGGAAACTAGCCGTAAAGGGGAGACCCAGTACTTC; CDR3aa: CASRETSRKGETQYF
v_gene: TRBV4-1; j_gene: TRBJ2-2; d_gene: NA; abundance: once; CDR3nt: TGCGCCAGCAGCCAAGAAAGGGGCATCGGGGAGCTGTTTTTT; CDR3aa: CASSQERGIGELFF
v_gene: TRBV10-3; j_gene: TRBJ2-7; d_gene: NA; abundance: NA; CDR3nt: TGTGCCATCAGTGAGTCGCGAGGGGTTGACTACGAGCAGTACTTC; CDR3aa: CAISESRGVDYEQYF
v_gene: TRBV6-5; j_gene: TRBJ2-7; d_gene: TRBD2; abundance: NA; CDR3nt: TGTGCCAGCAGTAAGACTAGCTTCGACGAGCAGTACTTC; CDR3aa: CASSKTSFDEQYF
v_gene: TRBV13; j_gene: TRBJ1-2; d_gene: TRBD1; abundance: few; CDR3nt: TGTGCCAGCAGCGATACCAGGACAGGGTTGAGTGGCTACACCTTC; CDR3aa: CASSDTRTGLSGYTF
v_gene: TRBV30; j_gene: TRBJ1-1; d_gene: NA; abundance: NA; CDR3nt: TGTGCCTGGAGTGAGGACCTGAGGACTGAAGCTTTCTTT; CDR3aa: CAWSEDLRTEAFF
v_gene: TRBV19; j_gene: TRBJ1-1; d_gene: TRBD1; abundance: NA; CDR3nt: TGTGCCAGTAGTATAGCCCGGCACAGGGGCCGGGATAGAGAAGCTTTCTTT; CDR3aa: CASSIARHRGRDREAFF
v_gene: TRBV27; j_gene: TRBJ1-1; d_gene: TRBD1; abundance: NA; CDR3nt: TGTGCCAGCAGTACGTCAGGGGGCATGAACACTGAAGCTTTCTTT; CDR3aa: CASSTSGGMNTEAFF
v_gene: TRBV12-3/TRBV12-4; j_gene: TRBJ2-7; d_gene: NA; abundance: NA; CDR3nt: TGTGCCAGCAGTTTAGCGAGAACAAGGCAGTACTTC; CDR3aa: CASSLARTRQYF
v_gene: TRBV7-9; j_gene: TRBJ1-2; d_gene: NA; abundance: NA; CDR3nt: TGTGCCAGCAGCTTAACTGCAGGGGCCTATGGCTACACCTTC; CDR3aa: CASSLTAGAYGYTF
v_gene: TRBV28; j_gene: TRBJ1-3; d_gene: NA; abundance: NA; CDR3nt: TGTGCCAGCAGTTTATTACGGGAAACCATATATTTT; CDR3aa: CASSLLRETIYF
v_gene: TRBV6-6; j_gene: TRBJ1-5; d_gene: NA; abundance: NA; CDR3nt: TGTGCCAGCAGTTACTCGAGGCCTCGCACCCATCAGCCCCAGCATTTT; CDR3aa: CASSYSRPRTHQPQHF
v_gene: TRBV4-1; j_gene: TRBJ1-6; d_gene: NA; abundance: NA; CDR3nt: TGCGCCAGCAGCCAAAGGTACGACTATAATTCACCCCTCCACTTT; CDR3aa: CASSQRYDYNSPLHF
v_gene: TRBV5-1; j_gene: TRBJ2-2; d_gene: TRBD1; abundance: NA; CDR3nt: TGCGCCAGCAGCTTGGAGGGGGCTACCGGGGAGCTGTTTTTT; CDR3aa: CASSLEGATGELFF
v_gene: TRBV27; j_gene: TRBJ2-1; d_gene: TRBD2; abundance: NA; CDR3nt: TGTGCCAGCAGTTCCTTAGGTCAGATAGCGGGGGCGTACAATGAGCAGTTCTTC; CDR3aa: CASSSLGQIAGAYNEQFF
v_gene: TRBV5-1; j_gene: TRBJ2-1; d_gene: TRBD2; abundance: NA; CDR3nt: TGCGCCAGCAGCTTGTGGCCTAGCGGGGCCTCCTACAATGAGCAGTTCTTC; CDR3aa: CASSLWPSGASYNEQFF
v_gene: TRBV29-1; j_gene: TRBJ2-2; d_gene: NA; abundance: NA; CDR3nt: TGCAGCGTTTTTTCTTCGGGGAACACCGGGGAGCTGTTTTTT; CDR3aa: CSVFSSGNTGELFF
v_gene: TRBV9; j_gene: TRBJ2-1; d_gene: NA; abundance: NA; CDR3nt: TGTGCCAGCAGCGTAGATCTGGCTTCGAGAGAGCAGTTCTTC; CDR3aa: CASSVDLASREQFF
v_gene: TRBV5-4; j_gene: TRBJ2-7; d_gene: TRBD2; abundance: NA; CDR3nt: TGTGCCAGCAGCCCGGATGGGGCTAGCGGGAGGTACGAGCAGTACTTC; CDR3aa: CASSPDGASGRYEQYF
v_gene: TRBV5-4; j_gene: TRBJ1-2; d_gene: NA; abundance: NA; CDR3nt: TGTGCCAGCAGCTTTGGCGGGACGAGCGACTATGGCTACACCTTC; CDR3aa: CASSFGGTSDYGYTF
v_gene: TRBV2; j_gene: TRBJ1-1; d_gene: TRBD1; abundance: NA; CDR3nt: TGTGCCAGCGACAGGGCCACTGAAGCTTTCTTT; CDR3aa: CASDRATEAFF